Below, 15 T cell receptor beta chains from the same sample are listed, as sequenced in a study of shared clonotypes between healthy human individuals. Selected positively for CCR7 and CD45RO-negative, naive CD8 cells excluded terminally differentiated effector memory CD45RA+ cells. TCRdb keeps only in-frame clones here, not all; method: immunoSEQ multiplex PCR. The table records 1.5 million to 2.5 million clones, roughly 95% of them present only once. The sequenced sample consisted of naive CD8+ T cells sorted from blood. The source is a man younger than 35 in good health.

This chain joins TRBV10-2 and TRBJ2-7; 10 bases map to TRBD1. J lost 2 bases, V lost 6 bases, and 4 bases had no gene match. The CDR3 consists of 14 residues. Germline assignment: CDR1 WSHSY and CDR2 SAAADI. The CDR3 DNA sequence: TGCGCCAGCAGAGCCGGGACAGGGGCCTACGAGCAGTACTTC. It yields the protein CASRAGTGAYEQYF.

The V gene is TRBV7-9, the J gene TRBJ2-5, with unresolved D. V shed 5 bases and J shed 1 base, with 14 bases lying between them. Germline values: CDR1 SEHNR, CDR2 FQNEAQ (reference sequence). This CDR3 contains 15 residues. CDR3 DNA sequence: TGTGCCAGCAGCCCCCCCGGCGGACCCCAAGAGACCCAGTACTTC. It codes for CASSPPGGPQETQYF.

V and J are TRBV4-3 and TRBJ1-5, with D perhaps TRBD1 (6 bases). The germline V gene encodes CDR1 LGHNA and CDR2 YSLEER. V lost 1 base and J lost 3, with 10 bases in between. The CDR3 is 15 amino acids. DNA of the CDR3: TGCGCCAGCAGCCAAGGCGGGGGCCCCAATCAGCCCCAGCATTTT. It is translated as CASSQGGGPNQPQHF.

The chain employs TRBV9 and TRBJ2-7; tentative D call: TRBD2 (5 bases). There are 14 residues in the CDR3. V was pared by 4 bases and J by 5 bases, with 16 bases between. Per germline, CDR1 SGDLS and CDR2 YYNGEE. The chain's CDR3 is CASSPLSGFNEQYF. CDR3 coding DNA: TGTGCCAGCAGCCCCCTTTCGGGGTTCAACGAGCAGTACTTC.

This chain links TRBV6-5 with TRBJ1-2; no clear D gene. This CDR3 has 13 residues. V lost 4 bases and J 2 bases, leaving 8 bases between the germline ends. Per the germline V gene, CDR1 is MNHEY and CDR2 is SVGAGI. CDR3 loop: CASSFELNYGYTF. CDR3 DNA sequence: TGTGCCAGCAGTTTCGAACTAAACTATGGCTACACCTTC.

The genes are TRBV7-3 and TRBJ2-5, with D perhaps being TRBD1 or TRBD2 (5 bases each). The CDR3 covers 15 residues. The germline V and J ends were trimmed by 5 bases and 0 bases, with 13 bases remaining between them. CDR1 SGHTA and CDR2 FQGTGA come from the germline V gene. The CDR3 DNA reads TGTGCCAGCAGCCTAGGGACGGCCGACCAAGAGACCCAGTACTTC. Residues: CASSLGTADQETQYF. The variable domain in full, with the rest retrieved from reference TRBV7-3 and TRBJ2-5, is GAGVSQTPSNKVTEKGKYVELRCDPISGHTALYWYRQSLGQGPEFLIYFQGTGAADDSGLPNDRFFAVRPEGSVSTLKIQRTERGDSAVYLCASSLGTADQETQYFGPGTRLLVL.

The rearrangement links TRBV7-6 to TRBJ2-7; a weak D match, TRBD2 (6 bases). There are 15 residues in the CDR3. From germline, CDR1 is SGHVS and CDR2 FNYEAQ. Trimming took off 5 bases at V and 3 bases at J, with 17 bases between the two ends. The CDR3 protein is CASSPGEGTHYEQYF. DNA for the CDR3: TGTGCCAGCAGCCCAGGAGAAGGGACTCACTACGAGCAGTACTTC.

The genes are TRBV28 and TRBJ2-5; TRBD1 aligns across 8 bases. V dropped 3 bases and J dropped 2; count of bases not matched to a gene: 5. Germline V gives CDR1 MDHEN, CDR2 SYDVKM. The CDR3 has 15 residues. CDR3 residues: CASSFPDRGQETQYF. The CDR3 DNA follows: TGTGCCAGCAGTTTCCCCGACAGGGGACAAGAGACCCAGTACTTC.

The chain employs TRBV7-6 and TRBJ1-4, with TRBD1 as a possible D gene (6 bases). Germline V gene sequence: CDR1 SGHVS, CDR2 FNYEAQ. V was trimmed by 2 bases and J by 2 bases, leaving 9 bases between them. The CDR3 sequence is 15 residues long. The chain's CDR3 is CASSLPQGTNEKLFF. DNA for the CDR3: TGTGCCAGCAGCTTACCCCAGGGGACTAATGAAAAACTGTTTTTT.

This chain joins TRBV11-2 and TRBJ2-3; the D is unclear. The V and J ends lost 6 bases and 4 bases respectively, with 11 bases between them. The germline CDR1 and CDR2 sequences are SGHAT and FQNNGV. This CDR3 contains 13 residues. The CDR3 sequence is CASRTFGADTQYF. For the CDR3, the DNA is TGTGCCAGCAGAACCTTCGGCGCAGATACGCAGTATTTT.

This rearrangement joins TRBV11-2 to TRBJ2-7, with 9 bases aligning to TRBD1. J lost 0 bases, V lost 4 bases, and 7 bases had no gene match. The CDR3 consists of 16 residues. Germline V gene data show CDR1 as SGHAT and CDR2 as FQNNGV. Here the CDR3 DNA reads TGTGCCAGCAGCTCACCGACGGGACAGGGCTCCTACGAGCAGTACTTC. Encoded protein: CASSSPTGQGSYEQYF.

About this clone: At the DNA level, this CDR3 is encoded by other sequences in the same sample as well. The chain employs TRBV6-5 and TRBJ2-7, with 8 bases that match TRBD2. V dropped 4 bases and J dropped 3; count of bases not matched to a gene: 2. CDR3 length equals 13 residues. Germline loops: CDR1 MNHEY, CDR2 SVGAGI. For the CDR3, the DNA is TGTGCCAGCAGTTTGGGACTAGTCTACGAGCAGTACTTC. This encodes CASSLGLVYEQYF.

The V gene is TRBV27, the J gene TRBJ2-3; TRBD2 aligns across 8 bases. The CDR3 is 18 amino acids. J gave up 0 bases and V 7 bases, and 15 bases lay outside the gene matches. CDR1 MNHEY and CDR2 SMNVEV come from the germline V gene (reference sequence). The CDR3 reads CASTEREFGPLSTDTQYF. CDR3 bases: TGTGCCAGCACTGAGCGGGAGTTCGGTCCACTTAGCACAGATACGCAGTATTTT.

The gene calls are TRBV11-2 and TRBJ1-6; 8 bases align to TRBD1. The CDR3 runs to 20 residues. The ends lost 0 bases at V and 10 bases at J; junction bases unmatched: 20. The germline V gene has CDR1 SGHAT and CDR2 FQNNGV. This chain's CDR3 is CASSLDAADRGNWWGSPLHF. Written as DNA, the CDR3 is TGTGCCAGCAGCTTAGATGCTGCCGACAGGGGCAATTGGTGGGGATCACCCCTCCACTTT.

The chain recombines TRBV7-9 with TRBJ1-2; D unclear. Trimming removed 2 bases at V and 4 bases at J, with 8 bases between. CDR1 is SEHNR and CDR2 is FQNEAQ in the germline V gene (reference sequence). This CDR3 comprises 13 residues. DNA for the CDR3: TGTGCCAGCAGCTTACGGCCGCTCTATGGCTACACCTTC. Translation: CASSLRPLYGYTF.